The 29 T cell receptor beta chains in this list originate from one sample, sequenced in a study of blood T cell repertoires in COVID-19 (dated by TCRdb to about 2020). Library preparation was by the immunoSEQ multiplex PCR assay. The source is immuneACCESS, and TCRdb retained only in-frame sequences with V and J called. Part of the clones is not carried over; for the studies checked, unresolved V genes explain less than half of this, and the remainder is unexplained. A total of over 200,000 clones appear in this sample, approximately 88% of them only once. Roughly 0.8% of the sample rests with the top ten. Material: peripheral blood. These TCRs come from a woman aged 25 to 45 with acute or convalescent COVID-19.

CDR3 DNA sequence: TGTGCCAGCAGTGAAATCACTAGCGGGAGGGCCTACGAGCAGTACTTC. Encoded protein: CASSEITSGRAYEQYF. The rearrangement joins TRBV6-1 to TRBJ2-7, with 13 nucleotides matching TRBD2. V was pared by 2 bases and J by 2 bases, with 3 bases of the junction left unmatched. Germline assignment: CDR1 MNHNS and CDR2 SASEGT. CDR3 length equals 16 residues.

This clone turned up a few times. The chain combines TRBV15 with TRBJ1-5; TRBD1 matches at 10 bases. Germline-derived CDR1 and CDR2 are LNHNV and YYDKDF (reference sequence). CDR3 length: 16 residues. J gave up 4 bases and V 0 bases, and 3 bases lay outside the gene matches. CDR3 loop: CATSRDRGQGNQPQHF. CDR3 bases: TGTGCCACCAGCAGAGATAGGGGACAGGGGAATCAGCCCCAGCATTTT. The whole variable domain, remainder taken from reference TRBV15 and TRBJ1-5, is DAMVIQNPRYQVTQFGKPVTLSCSQTLNHNVMYWYQQKSSQAPKLLFHYYDKDFNNEADTPDNFQSRRPNTSFCFLDIRSPGLGDTAMYLCATSRDRGQGNQPQHFGDGTRLSIL.

The chain carries TRBV7-2 and TRBJ1-5, with unresolved D. CDR3 size: 14 residues. The V gene lost 5 bases and the J gene lost 3 bases, with 11 bases spanning the gap. From germline, CDR1 is SGHTA and CDR2 FQGNSA. The CDR3 region has the DNA TGTGCCAGCAGCCACGACACCATCAATCAGCCCCAGCATTTT. Encoded protein: CASSHDTINQPQHF. Filled out from reference TRBV7-2 and TRBJ1-5, the complete variable domain reads GAGVSQSPSNKVTEKGKDVELRCDPISGHTALYWYRQSLGQGLEFLIYFQGNSAPDKSGLPSDRFSAERTGGSVSTLTIQRTQQEDSAVYLCASSHDTINQPQHFGDGTRLSIL.

The chain combines TRBV5-5 with TRBJ1-5; D call uncertain. CDR3 length: 16 amino acids. CDR1 and CDR2 (germline): SGHKS, YYEKEE (reference sequence). The germline V and J ends were trimmed by 4 bases and 3 bases, with 17 bases remaining between them. The CDR3 reads CASSLRARTDNQPQHF. Written as DNA, the CDR3 is TGTGCCAGCAGCCTGCGGGCTAGGACGGACAATCAGCCCCAGCATTTT. The full variable domain, its missing parts supplied by reference TRBV5-5 and TRBJ1-5, is DAGVTQSPTHLIKTRGQQVTLRCSPISGHKSVSWYQQVLGQGPQFIFQYYEKEERGRGNFPDRFSARQFPNYSSELNVNALLLGDSALYLCASSLRARTDNQPQHFGDGTRLSIL.

This chain uses TRBV6-5 with TRBJ2-3, with 10 bases matching TRBD2. The germline gives CDR1 MNHEY, CDR2 SVGAGI. The CDR3 loop spans 15 amino acids. The V segment lost 5 bases and the J segment 5 bases; nucleotides outside the gene matches: 7. DNA for the CDR3: TGTGCCAGCAGTCCACTAGCGGGATGGGTAGATACGCAGTATTTT. It codes for CASSPLAGWVDTQYF.

The gene calls are TRBV14 and TRBJ2-1; 8 bases fit TRBD2. Germline V gene lookup returns CDR1 SGHDN and CDR2 FVKESK. V trimming: 4 bases; J trimming: 4 bases; junction bases outside the gene matches: 9. The CDR3 is made up of 16 amino acids. The CDR3 nucleotides are TGTGCCAGCAGCCGCACAGCGGGAGTATTGTACAATGAGCAGTTCTTC. Its translation: CASSRTAGVLYNEQFF.

The sample holds one count of this clone. The chain recombines TRBV27 with TRBJ2-7; TRBD2 agrees at 7 bases. Trimming cost V 2 bases and J 0 bases; bases outside gene matches: 1. The CDR3 is made up of 14 amino acids. The V gene's germline CDR1 is MNHEY and CDR2 SMNVEV (reference sequence). The CDR3 is CASSLTSVSYEQYF. The CDR3 DNA reads as TGTGCCAGCAGTTTAACTAGCGTCTCCTACGAGCAGTACTTC.

The chain uses TRBV7-9 and TRBJ2-3; D is uncertain. CDR3 size: 19 residues. The V end was cut by 3 bases, the J end by 0 bases, with 22 bases between. Germline values: CDR1 SEHNR, CDR2 FQNEAQ (reference sequence). The CDR3 coding sequence is TGTGCCAGCAGCTTTCCCCCCGCCCCAACTTCAACTAGCACAGATACGCAGTATTTT. This gives the protein CASSFPPAPTSTSTDTQYF.

The V and J genes are TRBV19 and TRBJ2-3; TRBD2 matches 11 bases. Trimming removed 7 bases from V and 4 bases from J; junction bases left unmatched: 10. Germline V gene data show CDR1 as LNHDA and CDR2 as SQIVND (reference sequence). The CDR3 is made up of 16 amino acids. Here the CDR3 reads CASKSGASGRSDTQYF. CDR3 sequence (DNA): TGTGCCAGTAAATCTGGGGCTAGCGGGAGGTCAGATACGCAGTATTTT.

V gene TRBV24-1 combines with J gene TRBJ2-5, with a possible D match to TRBD2 (5 bases). V gave up 3 bases and J gave up 5 bases, with 12 bases separating them. Germline V CDR1 and CDR2: KGHDR, SFDVKD. The CDR3 runs to 14 residues. In nucleotides, the CDR3 is TGTGCCACCAGTGATAGGCGGGTCCGGGAGACCCAGTACTTC. It translates to CATSDRRVRETQYF.

The chain links TRBV11-3 to TRBJ1-5, with 7 nucleotides matching TRBD1. This CDR3 has 15 amino acids. With V trimmed by 2 bases and J by 3 bases, 4 bases remained unmatched. CDR1 and CDR2 from the germline V gene are SGHNT and YENEEA. CDR3 bases: TGTGCCAGCAGCTTAAACAGGGGACCCAATCAGCCCCAGCATTTT. Protein: CASSLNRGPNQPQHF.

The V and J genes are TRBV19 and TRBJ2-1, with D perhaps TRBD1 (7 bases). The CDR3 is 15 amino acids. CDR1 LNHDA and CDR2 SQIVND come from the germline V gene (reference sequence). The V and J ends lost 3 bases and 6 bases respectively, with 15 bases between them. This CDR3 is CASSIRQGLINEQFF. The CDR3 region has the DNA TGTGCCAGTAGTATTAGACAGGGACTTATCAATGAGCAGTTCTTC.

This rearrangement joins TRBV30 to TRBJ1-1; the D is unclear. From germline, CDR1 is GTSNPN and CDR2 SVGIG (reference sequence). Trimming stripped 3 bases from V and 11 bases from J, with 16 bases between. The CDR3 has 12 residues. CDR3 sequence (DNA): TGTGCCTGGAGCCCACATGGTAGGGAGGCTTTCTTT. Translating gives CAWSPHGREAFF.

J is TRBJ1-1 and V is TRBV6-5; D not certain. CDR1 is MNHEY and CDR2 is SVGAGI in the germline V gene. The CDR3 has 14 residues. Deletions cut 3 bases from V and 1 base from J, with 9 bases between. The CDR3 region has the DNA TGTGCCAGCAGTTATGTGGCGGGGAACACTGAAGCTTTCTTT. Protein product: CASSYVAGNTEAFF.

The chain recombines TRBV6-4 with TRBJ2-3; 8 positions agree with TRBD1. V was clipped by 0 bases and J by 9 bases; unmatched bases: 8. Germline V gene data show CDR1 as MRHNA and CDR2 as SNTAGT. The CDR3 has 15 residues. CDR3 nucleotide sequence: TGTGCCAGCAGTGACTCCGGGACAGGTAGAACGACGCAGTATTTT. Translated, it gives CASSDSGTGRTTQYF.

This clone turned up a few times. This sequence joins TRBV5-6 and TRBJ1-5; 7 bases agree with TRBD1. Germline loops: CDR1 SGHDT, CDR2 YYEEEE. CDR3 length equals 15 residues. V was pared by 4 bases and J by 4 bases, with 8 bases of the junction left unmatched. The CDR3 DNA sequence: TGTGCCAGCAGCGTGATGACAGGGCCGAATCAGCCCCAGCATTTT. As protein: CASSVMTGPNQPQHF.

The count of this clone is one. V and J are TRBV2 and TRBJ1-2, with TRBD1 identical over 11 bases. V gave up 6 bases and J gave up 6 bases; unmatched junction bases: 18. CDR1 and CDR2 (germline): SNHLY, FYNNEI. The CDR3 sequence is 18 residues long. DNA of the CDR3: TGTGCCAGCAGAGGTGGCCCTAAAAGGACAGGGGGCATGAATGGCTACACCTTC. This translates into CASRGGPKRTGGMNGYTF.

This clone showed up just once. This chain links TRBV7-2 with TRBJ2-5, with TRBD2 matching over 8 bases. J was trimmed by 9 bases and V by 4 bases; bases with no gene match: 10. CDR1 is SGHTA, CDR2 FQGNSA, per germline. The CDR3 has 14 residues. CDR3 sequence reads: CASSSSSGPRAQYF. DNA for the CDR3: TGTGCCAGCAGCTCCTCTAGCGGGCCGCGGGCCCAGTACTTC.

The chain couples TRBV9 to TRBJ1-1; 8 positions match TRBD1. Losses at the gene ends were 3 bases for V and 2 bases for J; bases not matched to a gene: 3. From germline, CDR1 is SGDLS and CDR2 YYNGEE. CDR3 size: 14 residues. CDR3 region: CASSGGQVNTEAFF. The CDR3 bases are TGTGCCAGCAGCGGGGGACAGGTAAACACTGAAGCTTTCTTT.

The chain links TRBV5-3 to TRBJ1-5; possible D gene TRBD1, 5 bases. TRBV5-3 has ORF status, its function being uncertain. V was trimmed by 4 bases and J by 6 bases, leaving 20 bases between them. This CDR3 comprises 16 residues. The DNA of the CDR3 is TGTGCCAGAAGCCGCCTTGTAAGGGGCGGGGGTCAGCCCCAGCATTTT. As protein: CARSRLVRGGGQPQHF.

Concerning this clone itself: At one end, the junction sequence differs from germline, possibly due to a read error. The DNA for the CDR3 is TGTGTCAGCAGTTTAAGGACAGGGGACGAGCAGTACTTC. Its translation is CVSSLRTGDEQYF. The chain has TRBV12-3 or TRBV12-4 and TRBJ2-7, with 9 bases matching TRBD1. This CDR3 contains 13 residues.

The chain recombines TRBV14 with TRBJ2-3, with D possibly being TRBD2 (5 bases). The length of the CDR3 is 17 residues. CDR1 SGHDN and CDR2 FVKESK come from the germline V gene. The germline V and J ends were trimmed by 0 bases and 4 bases, with 17 bases remaining between them. The CDR3 protein is CASSQDIVASGSDTQYF. DNA for the CDR3: TGTGCCAGCAGCCAAGATATCGTCGCGAGCGGTTCAGATACGCAGTATTTT. The whole variable domain, remainder taken from reference TRBV14 and TRBJ2-3, is EAGVTQFPSHSVIEKGQTVTLRCDPISGHDNLYWYRRVMGKEIKFLLHFVKESKQDESGMPNNRFLAERTGGTYSTLKVQPAELEDSGVYFCASSQDIVASGSDTQYFGPGTRLTVL.

The chain has TRBV7-9 and TRBJ1-3; 7 positions agree with TRBD1. The CDR3 length is 14 residues. Trimming removed 6 bases from V and 2 bases from J; junction bases left unmatched: 4. Looked up from germline, CDR1 is SEHNR and CDR2 is FQNEAQ (reference sequence). The CDR3 region is CASRLDRAGNTIYF. The CDR3 DNA follows: TGTGCCAGCAGACTCGACAGGGCTGGAAACACCATATATTTT.

This rearrangement joins TRBV6-5 to TRBJ2-7; the D gene is possibly TRBD1 (7 bases). The germline V and J ends were trimmed by 7 bases and 0 bases, with 16 bases remaining between them. The CDR3 consists of 15 residues. Germline V gene sequence: CDR1 MNHEY, CDR2 SVGAGI. CDR3 coding DNA: TGTGCCAGCATTTGGGGCGGGGACAGCTCCTACGAGCAGTACTTC. It encodes CASIWGGDSSYEQYF.

This chain joins TRBV5-1 and TRBJ2-3; maybe TRBD2 (5 bases). This CDR3 has 15 residues. Deletions cut 0 bases from V and 1 base from J, with 9 bases between. In germline, CDR1 is SGHRS, CDR2 YFSETQ. CDR3: CASSLDLGGTDTQYF. As DNA, the CDR3 is TGCGCCAGCAGCTTGGATCTCGGGGGCACAGATACGCAGTATTTT.

The chain links TRBV5-1 to TRBJ2-2, with 7 bases that match TRBD1. Germline lookup yields CDR1 SGHRS and CDR2 YFSETQ. V lost 2 bases to trimming and J lost 3 bases; unmatched junction nucleotides: 4. The CDR3 spans 15 residues. The CDR3 protein is CASSFSTGDTGELFF. CDR3 sequence (DNA): TGCGCCAGCAGCTTCTCAACAGGGGACACCGGGGAGCTGTTTTTT. Full variable domain (missing parts from reference TRBV5-1 and TRBJ2-2): KAGVTQTPRYLIKTRGQQVTLSCSPISGHRSVSWYQQTPGQGLQFLFEYFSETQRNKGNFPGRFSGRQFSNSRSEMNVSTLELGDSALYLCASSFSTGDTGELFFGEGSRLTVL.

The chain links TRBV6-5 to TRBJ2-6, with TRBD1 matching 7 bases. This CDR3 region has 15 residues. Per the germline V gene, CDR1 is MNHEY and CDR2 is SVGAGI. V lost 6 bases and J lost 12; bases outside the gene matches: 14. CDR3 bases: TGTGCCAGCAGGCTGGAGGTGACAGGGTCCGCCGTCCTGACTTTC. Encoded protein: CASRLEVTGSAVLTF.

The V call is TRBV7-9, the J call TRBJ2-7; perhaps TRBD1 as D (6 bases). The CDR3 is made up of 15 amino acids. Between the trimmed V and J ends, which lost 3 bases and 1 base, there was a span of 13 bases. Per the germline V gene, CDR1 is SEHNR and CDR2 is FQNEAQ (reference sequence). CDR3 amino acids: CASSFHGQRSYEQYF. The DNA of the CDR3 is TGTGCCAGCAGCTTCCACGGACAGCGATCCTACGAGCAGTACTTC.

V and J are TRBV10-2 and TRBJ2-7; 7 positions agree with TRBD1. This CDR3 has 13 amino acids. The V gene end was trimmed by 7 bases and the J gene end by 2 bases; junction bases not matched to a gene: 5. CDR1 and CDR2 from the germline V gene are WSHSY and SAAADI. CDR3 coding DNA: TGCGCCAGCATGGGACAGATTACCTACGAGCAGTACTTC. Encoded protein: CASMGQITYEQYF.